This TCR beta chain was recorded in a study of human T cells and chemical hapten exposure. Study-level background: Mostly female patients had alopecia areata, totalis or universalis.

This clonotype was recorded many times. What it binds is unknown. The CDR3 covers 12 residues. The germline V gene encodes CDR1 DFQATT and CDR2 SNEGSKA (reference sequence). TCRdb re-derived calls from the RACE reads in MiXCR, one entry per CDR3 protein. The data hold 27,000 or so distinct CDR3 sequences, with more than 5% observed a single time. Time point: patch test 3, about 24 weeks after DPC sensitization. Treatment meaning: therapeutic diphenylcyclopropenone sensitization with weekly scalp DPC. Study-level points and caveats: The formation of large CDR3 similarity clusters by expanded TCRs significantly exceeded that of controls. Following DPC sensitization, TCRs present above 1 in 1000 frequency showed no change. Positively correlated with patch test score were the counts of PT1 expanded TCRs.

The sample consisted of whole blood, taken in connection with sensitization to the hapten diphenylcyclopropenone (DPC). This receptor was taken from a man aged 25 to 40 with alopecia areata. Some clones in this sample may be carry-over from other donors' samples. This chain links TRBV20-1 with TRBJ2-7; tentatively, D is TRBD1 (6 bases). CDR3 in DNA: TGCAGCTCCGGGACAACGACTTACGAGCAGTACTTC. Its protein is CSSGTTTYEQYF.